The TCR beta chain described here comes from a study of response to subunit inactivated influenza vaccine (dated by TCRdb to the late 2010s). For the study in its entirety: To follow how T cells responded to a trivalent subunit inactivated influenza vaccine, the researchers relied on deep quantitative profiling of the T cell receptor repertoire.

A word on this clonotype: It lacks a known antigen. Nothing much larger sits one base from this clone, and base qualities are not available.

Overall results and qualifications from the work: The authors suggested that each seasonal influenza vaccination may recruit only a limited number of new T cells.

Libraries were built with RT-PCR. Sequencing was performed on an Illumina HiSeq 2500. TCRdb took the public reads, trimmed them with fastp at Q25, ran MiXCR for clone calling and kept in-frame beta chains. Rows with a matching CDR3 protein are joined into one entry that keeps the most common DNA and genes. In all, the sample holds some 500,000 distinct CDR3 sequences, and around 25% of those were seen once. Clones ranked in the top ten supply approximately 2% of the sample. V is reduced by 5 bases and J by 10 bases, leaving a spacing of 9 bases between them. Including the terminal cysteine and phenylalanine, the CDR3 comprises 11 residues. Only CDR3 DNA remains: 33 bases, in frame from the first base. In the germline V gene, CDR1 corresponds to SGHAT and CDR2 to FQNNGV.

This specimen was CD4+ T cells sorted from PBMCs, taken 5 days after vaccination. This receptor was obtained from a man between 45 and 60 years old who received an inactivated influenza vaccine. Donor details come from another sample of the same person, matched by shared clones. The chain is assembled from TRBV11-2 and TRBJ2-1; too little of a D gene remains to name it. The base sequence is TGTGCCAGCAGCCACGACCTAGAGCAGTTCTTC. Translated, this gives CASSHDLEQFF.